This T cell receptor (beta chain) derives from a study of blood T cell repertoires in COVID-19. Looking at the study overall: The United States, Italy and Spain were the sources of the acute and convalescent COVID-19 samples. In each case, the material was cDNA or gDNA derived from T cells, B-cell-depleted T cells, or PBMCs.

Source study methods: Nucleated cell number was recorded as an estimate derived from reference gene primer amplification. The table came from immunoSEQ multiplex PCR; TCRdb's copy has only in-frame clones and leaves some out. Clone size and V and J calls were adopted from that table, with D and trimming inferred from the DNA. This table holds just under 250,000 clones, approximately 83% found once. There are 14 residues in the CDR3. Germline V gene lookup returns CDR1 LGHDT and CDR2 YNNKEL (reference sequence). The V gene end was trimmed by 3 bases and the J gene end by 1 base; junction bases not matched to a gene: 2.

Sequenced material: peripheral blood. This TCR was recovered from a woman under 40 who had recovered from COVID-19. The chain has TRBV3-1 (or the pseudogene TRBV3-2) and TRBJ1-1; 7 bases match TRBD1. The CDR3 sequence: CASSHRQGNTEAFF. The CDR3 DNA reads TGTGCCAGCAGCCACCGACAGGGGAACACTGAAGCTTTCTTT.